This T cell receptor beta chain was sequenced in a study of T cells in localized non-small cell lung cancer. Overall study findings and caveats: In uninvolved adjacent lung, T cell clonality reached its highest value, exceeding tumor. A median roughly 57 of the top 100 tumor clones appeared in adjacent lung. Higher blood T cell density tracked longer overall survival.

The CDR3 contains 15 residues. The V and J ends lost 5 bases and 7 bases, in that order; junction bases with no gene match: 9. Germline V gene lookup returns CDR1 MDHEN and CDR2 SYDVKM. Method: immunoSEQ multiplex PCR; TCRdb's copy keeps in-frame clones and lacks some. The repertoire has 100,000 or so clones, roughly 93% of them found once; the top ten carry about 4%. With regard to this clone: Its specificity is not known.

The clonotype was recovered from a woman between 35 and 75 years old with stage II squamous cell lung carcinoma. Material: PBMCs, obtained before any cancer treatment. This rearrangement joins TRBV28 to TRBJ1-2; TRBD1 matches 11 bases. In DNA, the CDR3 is TGTGCCAGCAGTCCCGAACGGACAGGGGGCATTGGCTACACCTTC. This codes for CASSPERTGGIGYTF.